These 32 T cell receptor beta chains were all obtained from the same sample, sequenced in a study of shared clonotypes between healthy human individuals. Produced via immunoSEQ multiplex PCR; TCRdb's table is partial and in-frame only. This sample has 1.4 million or so clones, with 98% to 99% found just once. Material: naive CD4+ T cells sorted from blood. The sample's subset: CD45RA+ positively selected. Source of these receptors: a man in his thirties or forties in good health.

The chain combines TRBV28 with TRBJ1-2; no reliable D call. CDR1 is MDHEN, CDR2 SYDVKM, per germline. There are 13 residues in the CDR3. V was trimmed by 4 bases and J by 13 bases, leaving 19 bases between them. The CDR3: CASSSRGREDSTF. In nucleotides, the CDR3 is TGTGCCAGCAGTTCCCGGGGTAGGGAAGACTCCACCTTC.

The rearrangement uses TRBV25-1 and TRBJ2-1; D gene uncertain. The CDR3 runs 13 residues. The V end lost 2 bases, the J end lost 10 bases, and 12 bases lay between the germline ends. The V gene's germline CDR1 is MGHDK and CDR2 SYGVNS. In nucleotides, the CDR3 is TGTGCCAGCAGTGAAAGACCTCTAAGGGAGCAGTTCTTC. Translating it yields CASSERPLREQFF.

The chain carries TRBV7-2 and TRBJ1-2; D gene unclear. V was trimmed by 4 bases and J by 5 bases, leaving 17 bases between them. Germline CDR1 is SGHTA and CDR2 is FQGNSA. The CDR3 covers 15 residues. CDR3 loop: CASSSDSGALYGYTF. The CDR3 nucleotides are TGTGCCAGCAGCTCTGACTCGGGAGCCCTATATGGCTACACCTTC.

V is TRBV29-1 and J is TRBJ2-5; D gene unclear. The length of the CDR3 is 14 residues. Looked up from germline, CDR1 is SQVTM and CDR2 is ANQGSEA. Trimming left V 4 bases short and J 1 base short, with 13 bases between. CDR3 sequence (DNA): TGCAGCGTTGTATCTAGGCCTTTCCAAGAGACCCAGTACTTC. It specifies CSVVSRPFQETQYF. Complete variable domain (other parts from reference TRBV29-1 and TRBJ2-5): SAVISQKPSRDICQRGTSLTIQCQVDSQVTMMFWYRQQPGQSLTLIATANQGSEATYESGFVIDKFPISRPNLTFSTLTVSNMSPEDSSIYLCSVVSRPFQETQYFGPGTRLLVL.

The chain couples TRBV10-3 to TRBJ1-2; 9 bases line up with TRBD1. Trimming removed 4 bases from V and 8 bases from J; junction bases left unmatched: 5. Germline V gene lookup returns CDR1 ENHRY and CDR2 SYGVKD. This CDR3 is 13 amino acids long. The CDR3 sequence: CAISGRTGEGYTF. DNA of the CDR3: TGTGCCATCAGTGGCAGGACAGGGGAAGGCTACACCTTC.

For the CDR3, the DNA is TGTGCCAGCTCACCCCCCGGACTAGCGGGAGTTTGGAATATAGAGACCCAGTACTTC. Translated: CASSPPGLAGVWNIETQYF. This sequence joins TRBV18 and TRBJ2-5; 13 bases map to TRBD2. This CDR3 comprises 19 residues. Germline trimming cut 3 bases from V and 4 bases from J; bases unmatched to any gene: 14. Germline CDR1 reads KGHSH; CDR2 reads LQKENI.

The chain carries TRBV30 and TRBJ2-7; TRBD2 aligns across 11 bases. The germline CDR1 and CDR2 sequences are GTSNPN and SVGIG (reference sequence). V shed 4 bases and J 2 bases; nucleotides not matched to a gene: 4. CDR3 length equals 14 residues. The CDR3 nucleotides read TGTGCCTGGACCGGGACTAGCGGTGCCTACGAGCAGTACTTC. It translates to CAWTGTSGAYEQYF.

The V call is TRBV18, the J call TRBJ2-1, with TRBD1 matching 9 bases. Losses at the gene ends were 5 bases for V and 6 bases for J; bases not matched to a gene: 8. This CDR3 contains 15 residues. Looked up from germline, CDR1 is KGHSH and CDR2 is LQKENI. The CDR3 region is CASSSRDRAFNEQFF. CDR3 nucleotides: TGTGCCAGCTCAAGCCGGGACAGGGCCTTCAATGAGCAGTTCTTC.

The rearrangement links TRBV5-6 to TRBJ1-5; possibly TRBD1 for D (5 bases). Trimming left V 1 base short and J 7 bases short, with 12 bases between. There are 14 residues in the CDR3. Germline V gene data show CDR1 as SGHDT and CDR2 as YYEEEE. CDR3 protein: CASSLMGDLQPQHF. CDR3 sequence (DNA): TGTGCCAGCAGCTTGATGGGGGACTTACAGCCCCAGCATTTT.

The chain links TRBV18 to TRBJ2-7, with 7 bases that match TRBD2. The CDR3 covers 14 residues. V lost 0 bases, J lost 3 bases, and 2 bases stayed unmatched. Germline V lookup: CDR1 KGHSH, CDR2 LQKENI. The CDR3 DNA reads as TGTGCCAGCTCACCACCGGGAGGGTTCTACGAGCAGTACTTC. It specifies CASSPPGGFYEQYF.

The chain recombines TRBV2 with TRBJ2-2; 10 bases fit TRBD2. The CDR3 is 16 residues long. V trimming: 6 bases; J trimming: 6 bases; junction bases outside the gene matches: 10. Germline values: CDR1 SNHLY, CDR2 FYNNEI. In DNA, the CDR3 is TGTGCCAGCAGCCGCAGGACTAGCGGAGTTGCCGGGGAGCTGTTTTTT. Translating it yields CASSRRTSGVAGELFF. The variable domain in full, with the rest retrieved from reference TRBV2 and TRBJ2-2, is EPEVTQTPSHQVTQMGQEVILRCVPISNHLYFYWYRQILGQKVEFLVSFYNNEISEKSEIFDDQFSVERPDGSNFTLKIRSTKLEDSAMYFCASSRRTSGVAGELFFGEGSRLTVL.

V gene TRBV28 combines with J gene TRBJ2-1, with 9 bases fitting TRBD1. The germline V gene encodes CDR1 MDHEN and CDR2 SYDVKM. The CDR3 is 14 residues long. V was pared by 7 bases and J by 3 bases, with 4 bases of the junction left unmatched. The CDR3 protein is CASKATGGYNEQFF. CDR3 nucleotides: TGTGCCAGCAAAGCGACAGGGGGCTACAATGAGCAGTTCTTC.

The chain is built from TRBV7-8 and TRBJ2-7; D may be TRBD1 (6 bases). The CDR3 consists of 12 residues. Germline V gene sequence: CDR1 SGHVS, CDR2 FQNEAQ. The germline V and J ends were trimmed by 4 bases and 5 bases, with 9 bases remaining between them. The CDR3 bases are TGTGCCAGCAGCTCTTACAGGGACGAGCAGTACTTC. Amino acids: CASSSYRDEQYF.

This chain connects TRBV18 to TRBJ2-7, with TRBD2 identical over 11 bases. Germline CDR1 reads KGHSH; CDR2 reads LQKENI. The CDR3 consists of 15 residues. J lost 8 bases, V lost 1 base, and 7 bases had no gene match. CDR3 DNA: TGTGCCAGCTCACCACTAGGGCTAGCGGGGGGCCAGCAGTACTTC. This encodes CASSPLGLAGGQQYF.

The genes are TRBV7-9 and TRBJ2-7; TRBD2 matches 10 bases. The CDR3 has 14 residues. Trimming took 5 bases from V and 3 from J; bases not matched to a gene: 4. Per germline, CDR1 SEHNR and CDR2 FQNEAQ (reference sequence). CDR3 coding DNA: TGTGCCAGCAGCCTTAGCGGGAGGTTCTACGAGCAGTACTTC. Its protein product is CASSLSGRFYEQYF.

This rearrangement joins TRBV6-1 to TRBJ1-2; D is perhaps TRBD1 (6 bases). CDR1 is MNHNS and CDR2 is SASEGT in the germline V gene. Trimming shortened V by 8 bases and J by 3 bases, and 16 bases separated the two germline ends. CDR3 length: 14 residues. CDR3 in amino acids: CASEWDGGYYGYTF. The CDR3 DNA is TGTGCCAGCGAGTGGGATGGGGGCTACTATGGCTACACCTTC.

Details on this clone: The sample carries other DNA sequences with the same CDR3. This chain links TRBV7-9 with TRBJ2-7; 15 positions agree with TRBD2. The CDR3 covers 17 residues. Germline loops: CDR1 SEHNR, CDR2 FQNEAQ (reference sequence). V lost 1 base, J lost 2 bases, and 3 bases stayed unmatched. CDR3 in amino acids: CASSLGGLAGGPYEQYF. The CDR3, as DNA: TGTGCCAGCAGCTTAGGCGGACTAGCGGGAGGGCCCTACGAGCAGTACTTC.

The chain couples TRBV6-4 to TRBJ1-2, with D possibly matching TRBD1 (6 bases). The germline CDR1 and CDR2 sequences are MRHNA and SNTAGT. The V and J ends lost 6 bases and 6 bases respectively, with 14 bases between them. The CDR3 extends over 13 amino acids. Here the CDR3 reads CASSATGKDGYTF. Here the CDR3 DNA reads TGTGCCAGCAGCGCCACAGGGAAGGATGGCTACACCTTC.

CDR3 residues: CASSKRSENEQFF. In DNA, the CDR3 is TGTGCCAGCAGCAAACGCTCGGAAAATGAGCAGTTCTTC. The gene calls are TRBV5-4 and TRBJ2-1, with D uncertain. The germline gives CDR1 SGHNT, CDR2 YYREEE (reference sequence). The CDR3 loop spans 13 amino acids. Trimming left V 4 bases short and J 7 bases short, with 12 bases between.

This sequence joins TRBV13 and TRBJ2-7; 7 bases fit TRBD1. Germline CDR1 reads PRHDT; CDR2 reads FYEKMQ (reference sequence). The CDR3 has 15 amino acids. The V segment lost 5 bases and the J segment 3 bases; nucleotides outside the gene matches: 10. Here the CDR3 DNA reads TGTGCCAGCAGCGCGCGCCAGGGGGTCGGCTACGAGCAGTACTTC. Protein product: CASSARQGVGYEQYF.

The genes are TRBV5-1 and TRBJ1-4; D is unresolved. Germline assignment: CDR1 SGHRS and CDR2 YFSETQ. This CDR3 comprises 14 residues. With 0 bases removed from V and 8 bases from J, the gap between germline ends came to 11 bases. The CDR3 nucleotides are TGCGCCAGCAGCTTGGCAGCGTTAGGAGAAAAACTGTTTTTT. Amino acids: CASSLAALGEKLFF.

V gene TRBV6-4 combines with J gene TRBJ1-2; D may be TRBD1 (6 bases). Germline values: CDR1 MRHNA, CDR2 SNTAGT. Trimming took off 6 bases at V and 2 bases at J, with 13 bases between the two ends. The CDR3 has 14 amino acids. CDR3 nucleotides: TGTGCCAGCAGCCCGGACAGTACGAACTATGGCTACACCTTC. It specifies CASSPDSTNYGYTF.

The chain links TRBV27 to TRBJ2-2; the match to TRBD1 covers 9 bases. J was trimmed by 6 bases and V by 5 bases; bases with no gene match: 7. The V gene's germline CDR1 is MNHEY and CDR2 SMNVEV (reference sequence). The CDR3 consists of 15 residues. The chain's CDR3 is CASSPGTGKPGELFF. In DNA form, the CDR3 reads TGTGCCAGCAGTCCCGGGACAGGGAAACCCGGGGAGCTGTTTTTT.

This clone was found once. V usage is TRBV5-1 and J usage is TRBJ1-1, with 9 positions matching TRBD1. The CDR3 has 18 residues. Trimming took 4 bases from V and 3 from J; bases not matched to a gene: 16. Germline V gene sequence: CDR1 SGHRS, CDR2 YFSETQ. The CDR3 reads CASSLILTGGAGDTEAFF. In DNA, the CDR3 is TGCGCCAGCAGCCTAATTTTAACAGGGGGCGCCGGGGACACTGAAGCTTTCTTT.

V is TRBV4-1 and J is TRBJ2-7, with a weak D call TRBD2 (5 bases). The CDR3 runs to 14 residues. V lost 1 base to trimming and J lost 0 bases, with 7 bases between them. Germline values: CDR1 MGHRA, CDR2 YSYEKL. The chain's CDR3 is CASSQVEGSYEQYF. The CDR3, as DNA: TGCGCCAGCAGCCAAGTTGAGGGCTCCTACGAGCAGTACTTC.

The rearrangement links TRBV2 to TRBJ1-2; D remains ambiguous. Germline CDR1 SNHLY, CDR2 FYNNEI. The CDR3 spans 12 residues. Trimming removed 5 bases at V and 3 bases at J, with 7 bases between. The CDR3 reads CASSPNDYGYTF. The CDR3 DNA sequence: TGTGCCAGCAGTCCTAACGACTATGGCTACACCTTC. Complete variable domain (other parts from reference TRBV2 and TRBJ1-2): EPEVTQTPSHQVTQMGQEVILRCVPISNHLYFYWYRQILGQKVEFLVSFYNNEISEKSEIFDDQFSVERPDGSNFTLKIRSTKLEDSAMYFCASSPNDYGYTFGSGTRLTVV.

This chain uses TRBV6-1 with TRBJ1-2, with no clear D. CDR1 MNHNS and CDR2 SASEGT come from the germline V gene. The V end was cut by 2 bases, the J end by 7 bases, with 11 bases between. The CDR3 runs to 13 residues. This CDR3 is CASSELARGGYTF. The CDR3 nucleotides read TGTGCCAGCAGTGAATTGGCACGGGGTGGCTACACCTTC.

The rearrangement links TRBV6-5 to TRBJ2-5; 9 positions match TRBD1. This CDR3 region has 15 residues. CDR1 and CDR2 from the germline V gene are MNHEY and SVGAGI. V shed 8 bases and J 4 bases; nucleotides not matched to a gene: 11. The CDR3 here is CASYPTGTGRETQYF. The CDR3 DNA reads TGTGCCAGCTATCCCACCGGGACAGGGCGAGAGACCCAGTACTTC.

The chain joins TRBV11-2 to TRBJ2-1, with D unresolved. V shed 1 base and J shed 5 bases, with 6 bases lying between them. This CDR3 has 13 amino acids. CDR1 and CDR2 (germline): SGHAT, FQNNGV. This chain's CDR3 is CASSLGINNEQFF. The CDR3 region has the DNA TGTGCCAGCAGCTTAGGGATAAACAATGAGCAGTTCTTC. Looking up the rest from reference TRBV11-2 and TRBJ2-1 gives the full variable domain: EAGVAQSPRYKIIEKRQSVAFWCNPISGHATLYWYQQILGQGPKLLIQFQNNGVVDDSQLPKDRFSAERLKGVDSTLKIQPAKLEDSAVYLCASSLGINNEQFFGPGTRLTVL.

This chain uses TRBV5-3 with TRBJ2-1; D ambiguous. TRBV5-3 is recorded as an ORF, its role being uncertain. This CDR3 has 12 residues. The V and J ends lost 0 bases and 10 bases respectively, with 8 bases between them. The CDR3 reads CARSLASREQFF. Here the CDR3 DNA reads TGTGCCAGAAGCTTGGCCAGCAGGGAGCAGTTCTTC.

This chain connects TRBV5-4 to TRBJ2-1; TRBD2 aligns across 9 bases. The V segment lost 3 bases and the J segment 4 bases; nucleotides outside the gene matches: 5. Germline CDR1 reads SGHNT; CDR2 reads YYREEE (reference sequence). This CDR3 is 15 amino acids long. This CDR3 is CASSSKREAYNEQFF. CDR3 in DNA: TGTGCCAGCAGCTCTAAGCGGGAGGCGTACAATGAGCAGTTCTTC.

The V and J genes are TRBV9 and TRBJ2-7; D call uncertain. Per germline, CDR1 SGDLS and CDR2 YYNGEE. The CDR3 sequence is 13 residues long. The V and J ends lost 0 bases and 6 bases respectively, with 10 bases between them. CDR3 bases: TGTGCCAGCAGCGTAGCCAGTATGGGCGAGCAGTACTTC. Its protein is CASSVASMGEQYF. Variable domain in full (rest from reference TRBV9 and TRBJ2-7): DSGVTQTPKHLITATGQRVTLRCSPRSGDLSVYWYQQSLDQGLQFLIQYYNGEERAKGNILERFSAQQFPDLHSELNLSSLELGDSALYFCASSVASMGEQYFGPGTRLTVT.